This T cell receptor beta chain emerged from a study of blood T cell repertoires in COVID-19. Study in general: Some COVID-19 samples were acute and others convalescent; all came from the United States, Italy and Spain.

Germline CDR1 and CDR2: SNHLY and FYNNEI. The length of the CDR3 is 14 residues. Trimming took 7 bases from V and 4 from J, leaving 16 bases between them. Exposed participants came across a COVID-19 case within 2 weeks before study entry. The table came from immunoSEQ multiplex PCR; TCRdb's copy has only in-frame clones and leaves some out. The sample records nearly 250,000 clones, about nine tenths being singletons. Material: PBMCs or T cells enriched from blood (not recorded which). The sequence derives from a man in his forties or fifties who had been exposed to COVID-19. The rearrangement joins TRBV2 to TRBJ2-5, with D maybe TRBD2 (6 bases). CDR3 region: CASTHPQGGETQYF. CDR3 DNA: TGTGCCAGCACTCACCCCCAGGGAGGAGAGACCCAGTACTTC.